Described below is a single T cell receptor (beta chain) sequence and its context. Sequenced by immunoSEQ multiplex PCR; TCRdb stores in-frame clones only, minus some. The sample comprises under 200,000 clones, approximately 87% of which are singletons, and 3.7% rests with the top ten. This specimen comes from a study of blood T cell repertoires in COVID-19. The CDR3 is 13 amino acids. Germline values: CDR1 SGHAT, CDR2 FQNNGV. The V end was cut by 0 bases, the J end by 7 bases, with 9 bases between. The receptor was derived from a man between 18 and 35 years old with active or convalescent COVID-19. The chain couples TRBV11-2 to TRBJ1-2, with unresolved D. The sample comprised peripheral blood. Written as DNA, the CDR3 is TGTGCCAGCAGCTTAGATCGGGTTGGTGGCTACACCTTC. Translated: CASSLDRVGGYTF.